Listed here are 16 T cell receptor beta chains from one sample, sequenced in a study of blood T cell repertoires in COVID-19. Data came from immunoSEQ multiplex PCR; TCRdb stores just in-frame clones and leaves some out. This repertoire shows some 180,000 clones, approximately 80% found once; its top ten account for approximately 15%. Material for sequencing was PBMCs or T cells enriched from blood (not recorded which). The receptors shown here come from a man between 60 and 70 years old who had been exposed to COVID-19.

The rearrangement uses TRBV28 and TRBJ2-5; 8 nucleotides align to TRBD1. The CDR3 spans 16 residues. V lost 3 bases, J lost 5 bases, and 11 bases stayed unmatched. The germline CDR1 and CDR2 sequences are MDHEN and SYDVKM. CDR3 residues: CASSLAGTGDGETQYF. CDR3 sequence (DNA): TGTGCCAGCAGTTTGGCCGGGACAGGTGATGGGGAGACCCAGTACTTC. The full variable domain, rest sourced from reference TRBV28 and TRBJ2-5, is DVKVTQSSRYLVKRTGEKVFLECVQDMDHENMFWYRQDPGLGLRLIYFSYDVKMKEKGDIPEGYSVSREKKERFSLILESASTNQTSMYLCASSLAGTGDGETQYFGPGTRLLVL.

The chain uses TRBV24-1 and TRBJ2-3; 11 bases are shared with TRBD2. V shed 5 bases and J 2 bases; nucleotides not matched to a gene: 5. Germline CDR1 KGHDR, CDR2 SFDVKD. The length of the CDR3 is 16 residues. The CDR3: CATSGIAGGVTDTQYF. The CDR3 DNA reads TGTGCCACCAGTGGGATAGCGGGAGGGGTCACAGATACGCAGTATTTT.

The V and J genes are TRBV5-1 and TRBJ2-7; TRBD1 agrees at 10 bases. CDR3 size: 14 residues. The germline V gene encodes CDR1 SGHRS and CDR2 YFSETQ. J lost 5 bases, V lost 4 bases, and 6 bases had no gene match. The CDR3 DNA is TGCGCCAGCAGCGGGACAGGGGAGGACGACGAGCAGTACTTC. It specifies CASSGTGEDDEQYF. Filled out from reference TRBV5-1 and TRBJ2-7, the complete variable domain reads KAGVTQTPRYLIKTRGQQVTLSCSPISGHRSVSWYQQTPGQGLQFLFEYFSETQRNKGNFPGRFSGRQFSNSRSEMNVSTLELGDSALYLCASSGTGEDDEQYFGPGTRLTVT.

V is TRBV6-5 and J is TRBJ1-2; TRBD1 is a possible D gene (5 bases). This CDR3 comprises 14 residues. Germline CDR1 MNHEY, CDR2 SVGAGI. The V end was cut by 7 bases, the J end by 7 bases, with 19 bases between. The CDR3 DNA reads TGTGCCAGCAAGGAGGGGCAGACGCTCGTTGGCTACACCTTC. Translation: CASKEGQTLVGYTF.

The chain links TRBV11-1 to TRBJ2-7; 11 bases align to TRBD2. V shed 3 bases, J shed 3 bases, and the junction held 4 bases outside the gene matches. The germline V gene encodes CDR1 SGHAT and CDR2 FQDESV (reference sequence). The CDR3 runs 15 residues. The CDR3 sequence: CASSFLGTSGYEQYF. The CDR3 nucleotides read TGTGCCAGCAGCTTCTTAGGGACTAGCGGCTACGAGCAGTACTTC.

Turning to this clone: Other nucleotide sequences from this sample produce the same CDR3. The chain uses TRBV5-1 and TRBJ2-5; D not resolved. Trimming left V 0 bases short and J 2 bases short, with 5 bases between. The CDR3 spans 13 residues. Germline values: CDR1 SGHRS, CDR2 YFSETQ. The CDR3 nucleotides are TGCGCCAGCAGCTTGGGGGCGCAAGAGACCCAGTACTTC. Its protein product is CASSLGAQETQYF.

The V gene is TRBV27, the J gene TRBJ2-1, with TRBD1 matching over 9 bases. This CDR3 is built from 15 residues. Trimming took 1 base from V and 7 from J; bases not matched to a gene: 5. Germline loops: CDR1 MNHEY, CDR2 SMNVEV (reference sequence). The CDR3 loop reads CASSLYRDRANEQFF. CDR3 DNA: TGTGCCAGCAGTTTATATCGGGACAGGGCGAATGAGCAGTTCTTC.

CDR3 sequence reads: CASSRSENTGELFF. As DNA, the CDR3 is TGTGCCAGCAGTCGTAGCGAGAACACCGGGGAGCTGTTTTTT. This chain uses TRBV2 with TRBJ2-2; perhaps TRBD2 as D (5 bases). This CDR3 spans 14 amino acids. CDR1 SNHLY and CDR2 FYNNEI come from the germline V gene. The V gene lost 5 bases and the J gene lost 1 base, with 8 bases spanning the gap.

The chain is built from TRBV30 and TRBJ1-5; D unclear. This CDR3 region has 13 residues. The germline V gene has CDR1 GTSNPN and CDR2 SVGIG (reference sequence). V was trimmed by 0 bases and J by 5 bases, leaving 8 bases between them. CDR3: CAWSVSYDQPQHF. For the CDR3, the DNA is TGTGCCTGGAGTGTTAGTTACGATCAGCCCCAGCATTTT.

This chain connects TRBV6-5 to TRBJ1-1, with 9 bases matching TRBD1. The CDR3 has 14 residues. Per the germline V gene, CDR1 is MNHEY and CDR2 is SVGAGI. V trimming: 9 bases; J trimming: 6 bases; junction bases outside the gene matches: 11. CDR3 sequence: CASKGQGPKAEAFF. In nucleotides, the CDR3 is TGTGCCAGTAAGGGACAGGGCCCGAAGGCTGAAGCTTTCTTT.

This chain links TRBV4-3 with TRBJ2-1; 7 bases align to TRBD1. This CDR3 has 16 amino acids. Trimming cost V 4 bases and J 3 bases; bases outside gene matches: 9. CDR1 is LGHNA and CDR2 is YSLEER in the germline V gene. CDR3 residues: CASSLMAQGYYNEQFF. The CDR3 DNA reads as TGCGCCAGCAGCCTGATGGCACAGGGGTACTACAATGAGCAGTTCTTC.

This clone was recorded only once. The CDR3 DNA sequence: TGTGCCAGCAGCAAGAGCGGGGGGAACACCGGGGAGCTGTTTTTT. It is translated as CASSKSGGNTGELFF. The chain combines TRBV9 with TRBJ2-2, with TRBD2 matching over 8 bases. The J segment lost 1 base and the V segment lost 4 bases, leaving 3 bases of the junction unmatched. This CDR3 comprises 15 residues. Germline V CDR1 and CDR2: SGDLS, YYNGEE.

V usage is TRBV7-9 and J usage is TRBJ1-4; 9 positions agree with TRBD1. The CDR3 is 18 amino acids. The ends lost 4 bases at V and 2 bases at J; junction bases unmatched: 11. The V gene's germline CDR1 is SEHNR and CDR2 FQNEAQ (reference sequence). CDR3 in amino acids: CASSSYRDREVTNEKLFF. Written as DNA, the CDR3 is TGTGCCAGCAGCTCATACCGGGACAGGGAGGTGACTAATGAAAAACTGTTTTTT.

This clone occurred once. V and J are TRBV12-5 and TRBJ2-2; 10 bases align to TRBD2. The CDR3 contains 22 residues. Germline loops: CDR1 LGHNT, CDR2 FRNRAP. With V trimmed by 5 bases and J by 0 bases, 21 bases remained unmatched. The CDR3 reads CASGPATGSFLAGGANTGELFF. In DNA form, the CDR3 reads TGTGCTAGTGGTCCGGCGACAGGGTCCTTTTTAGCGGGAGGCGCGAACACCGGGGAGCTGTTTTTT.

In this sample, this clone turned up once. V and J are TRBV4-3 and TRBJ2-2; TRBD2 aligns across 8 bases. CDR1 is LGHNA, CDR2 YSLEER, per germline. This CDR3 region has 17 residues. The V gene end was trimmed by 2 bases and the J gene end by 0 bases; junction bases not matched to a gene: 5. CDR3 in DNA: TGCGCCAGCAGCCAAATAAGTAGCGGGGCGAACACCGGGGAGCTGTTTTTT. Translating gives CASSQISSGANTGELFF.

This rearrangement joins TRBV7-9 to TRBJ2-1, with 9 positions matching TRBD1. Germline lookup yields CDR1 SEHNR and CDR2 FQNEAQ (reference sequence). The CDR3 has 14 amino acids. V lost 1 base and J lost 6; bases outside the gene matches: 1. The CDR3 DNA reads TGTGCCAGCAGCTTAGGGGACAGGGCCAATGAGCAGTTCTTC. Translation gives CASSLGDRANEQFF.